Sequencing of this T cell receptor beta chain was carried out in a study of Graves' ophthalmopathy and Graves' hyperthyroidism. This clonotype was counted ten times or more. Thyroid ultrasound, orbital computed tomography, TRAb, serum thyroxine and clinical symptoms formed the basis of diagnosis. V was shortened by 6 bases and J by 4 bases, with 7 bases between the two germline ends. CDR3 length equals 11 residues. CDR1 and CDR2 (germline): MGHDK, SYGVNS. The sequenced template was RNA, covering the TCR beta CDR3 region. HTBI-primed first-round RT-PCR preceded second-round multiplex PCR. TCRdb independently ran MiXCR on the multiplex PCR reads; one entry per CDR3 protein. The data contain about 740,000 distinct CDR3 sequences, around 40% of them singletons.

The rearrangement uses TRBV25-1 and TRBJ2-7; a weak D match, TRBD2 (5 bases). The clonotype comes from an adult man with Graves' ophthalmopathy. The sample consisted of peripheral blood. The CDR3 sequence is CASSKRYEQYF. The CDR3 DNA follows: TGTGCCAGCAGCAAGCGGTACGAGCAGTACTTC.